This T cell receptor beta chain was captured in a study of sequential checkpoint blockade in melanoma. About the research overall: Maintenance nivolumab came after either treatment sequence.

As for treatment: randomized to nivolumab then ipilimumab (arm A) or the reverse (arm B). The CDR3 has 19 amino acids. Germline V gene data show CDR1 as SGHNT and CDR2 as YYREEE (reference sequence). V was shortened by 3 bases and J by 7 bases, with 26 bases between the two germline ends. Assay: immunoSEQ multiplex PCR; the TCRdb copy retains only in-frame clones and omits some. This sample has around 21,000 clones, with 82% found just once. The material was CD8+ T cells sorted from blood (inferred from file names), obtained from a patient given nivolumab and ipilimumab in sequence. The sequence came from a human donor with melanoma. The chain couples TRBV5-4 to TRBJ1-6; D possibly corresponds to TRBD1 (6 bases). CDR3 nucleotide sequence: TGTGCCAGCAGCTCGGCCGGGGGGGGCTCCCCCGAACGAAATTCACCCCTCCACTTT. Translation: CASSSAGGGSPERNSPLHF.